Below are 26 T cell receptor beta chains sequenced from a single sample in a study of cytomegalovirus exposure and HLA in healthy donors. PCR primers comprised 60 Vbeta and 13 Jbeta primers. The data were produced by immunoSEQ multiplex PCR, yet TCRdb's version contains in-frame clones alone and is incomplete. This repertoire comprises 38,000 or so clones; its ten largest clones make up around 10%. The sample was PBMCs. The source of these receptors is a man aged 35 to 55 in good health and CMV-seropositive.

The chain has TRBV30 and TRBJ2-5; D is unresolved. Trimming cost V 3 bases and J 5 bases, with 25 bases left between them. Germline V lookup: CDR1 GTSNPN, CDR2 SVGIG (reference sequence). CDR3 size: 17 residues. In nucleotides, the CDR3 is TGTGCCTGGAGCGGCGTTATGGGCGTTGCGAGTGAGGAGACCCAGTACTTC. Translation: CAWSGVMGVASEETQYF.

The V gene is TRBV29-1, the J gene TRBJ2-1; TRBD2 aligns across 13 bases. This CDR3 is built from 18 residues. Trimming cost V 5 bases and J 0 bases; bases outside gene matches: 10. Germline assignment: CDR1 SQVTM and CDR2 ANQGSEA. CDR3 protein: CSVSRLAGGPSSYNEQFF. CDR3 sequence (DNA): TGCAGCGTTTCCCGACTAGCGGGAGGACCGAGCTCCTACAATGAGCAGTTCTTC.

The V and J genes are TRBV7-2 and TRBJ2-4; 10 bases match TRBD2. V lost 5 bases and J lost 8; bases outside the gene matches: 9. Germline loops: CDR1 SGHTA, CDR2 FQGNSA. The CDR3 length is 15 residues. The CDR3 here is CASSATSGRGDIQYF. DNA of the CDR3: TGTGCCAGCAGCGCGACTAGCGGGCGGGGGGACATTCAGTACTTC. The whole variable domain, remainder taken from reference TRBV7-2 and TRBJ2-4, is GAGVSQSPSNKVTEKGKDVELRCDPISGHTALYWYRQSLGQGLEFLIYFQGNSAPDKSGLPSDRFSAERTGGSVSTLTIQRTQQEDSAVYLCASSATSGRGDIQYFGAGTRLSVL.

The rearrangement links TRBV5-6 to TRBJ2-1; 7 bases are shared with TRBD2. Germline V gives CDR1 SGHDT, CDR2 YYEEEE. V trimming: 2 bases; J trimming: 6 bases; junction bases outside the gene matches: 5. This CDR3 is 14 amino acids long. CDR3 nucleotides: TGTGCCAGCAGCTTCCCTAGCGGCTCCAATGAGCAGTTCTTC. Amino acid sequence: CASSFPSGSNEQFF.

This chain uses TRBV5-6 with TRBJ2-5; perhaps TRBD2 as D (6 bases). Trimming removed 4 bases from V and 1 base from J, with 23 bases in between. This CDR3 has 18 residues. Germline CDR1 and CDR2: SGHDT and YYEEEE. Here the CDR3 DNA reads TGTGCCAGCAGCCAGATCAGTTTGTGGGAGGCTAGCCAAGAGACCCAGTACTTC. This sequence encodes CASSQISLWEASQETQYF.

In nucleotides, the CDR3 is TGTGCCAGCAGCCAAGGTCACTCTGGGGCCAACGTCCTGACTTTC. It encodes CASSQGHSGANVLTF. J is TRBJ2-6 and V is TRBV4-2; no definite D call. Trimming removed 1 base from V and 0 bases from J, with 4 bases in between. CDR3 length: 15 residues. Germline V gene data show CDR1 as LGHNA and CDR2 as YNFKEQ.

This sequence joins TRBV13 and TRBJ1-4; 8 bases are shared with TRBD1. Germline loops: CDR1 PRHDT, CDR2 FYEKMQ (reference sequence). The CDR3 spans 15 residues. J gave up 5 bases and V 5 bases, and 7 bases lay outside the gene matches. The CDR3 loop reads CASSERTGTNEKLFF. The CDR3 region has the DNA TGTGCCAGCAGCGAAAGGACAGGGACAAATGAAAAACTGTTTTTT.

The genes are TRBV2 and TRBJ2-3; 10 bases map to TRBD2. CDR1 is SNHLY and CDR2 is FYNNEI in the germline V gene. V lost 7 bases, J lost 4 bases, and 5 bases stayed unmatched. This CDR3 has 14 amino acids. CDR3 sequence (DNA): TGTGCCAGCACCCTAGCGGGAGAGTCAGATACGCAGTATTTT. Residues: CASTLAGESDTQYF.

The CDR3 DNA reads TGTGCCATCAGTGTACAGGGGACGACACCTAACTATGGCTACACCTTC. Its protein product is CAISVQGTTPNYGYTF. The V call is TRBV10-3, the J call TRBJ1-2; 7 bases align to TRBD1. Germline CDR1 reads ENHRY; CDR2 reads SYGVKD. This CDR3 contains 16 residues. V trimming: 4 bases; J trimming: 0 bases; junction bases outside the gene matches: 8.

The chain has TRBV4-1 and TRBJ2-7; tentatively, D is TRBD1 (6 bases). Germline lookup yields CDR1 MGHRA and CDR2 YSYEKL. The CDR3 loop spans 17 amino acids. Trimming pared 1 base from V and 0 bases from J, leaving 16 bases between. The CDR3 loop reads CASSQVSQGTSSYEQYF. In DNA, the CDR3 is TGCGCCAGCAGCCAAGTCTCACAGGGTACCAGCTCCTACGAGCAGTACTTC.

The CDR3 coding sequence is TGTGCCAGCAACCCGGGGACAGGGGGTGGATATGGCTACACCTTC. It is translated as CASNPGTGGGYGYTF. The chain couples TRBV6-1 to TRBJ1-2; 11 bases fit TRBD1. V dropped 7 bases and J dropped 5; count of bases not matched to a gene: 9. CDR1 is MNHNS, CDR2 SASEGT, per germline. This CDR3 is 15 amino acids long.

This sequence joins TRBV5-1 and TRBJ2-7; no clear D. The length of the CDR3 is 13 residues. The V gene's germline CDR1 is SGHRS and CDR2 YFSETQ. V was pared by 3 bases and J by 1 base, with 8 bases between. The CDR3 is CASSSVSSYEQYF. The CDR3 coding sequence is TGCGCCAGCAGCTCTGTGAGTTCCTACGAGCAGTACTTC.

This chain joins TRBV6-1 and TRBJ2-7, with 7 bases lining up with TRBD2. CDR1 and CDR2 (germline): MNHNS, SASEGT. The length of the CDR3 is 16 residues. Losses at the gene ends were 1 base for V and 3 bases for J; bases not matched to a gene: 9. This CDR3 is CASSEDAGRLLYEQYF. CDR3 nucleotides: TGTGCCAGCAGTGAAGACGCCGGGAGGCTTCTCTACGAGCAGTACTTC.

V gene TRBV11-3 combines with J gene TRBJ1-2; D possibly corresponds to TRBD1 (6 bases). The CDR3 sequence is 16 residues long. Trimming took 5 bases from V and 0 from J, leaving 16 bases between them. The V gene's germline CDR1 is SGHNT and CDR2 YENEEA. The CDR3 region has the DNA TGTGCCAGCAGCACCGACAGGCGGGGGGCTAACTATGGCTACACCTTC. This translates into CASSTDRRGANYGYTF. Full variable domain (missing parts from reference TRBV11-3 and TRBJ1-2): EAGVVQSPRYKIIEKKQPVAFWCNPISGHNTLYWYLQNLGQGPELLIRYENEEAVDDSQLPKDRFSAERLKGVDSTLKIQPAELGDSAVYLCASSTDRRGANYGYTFGSGTRLTVV.

This sequence joins TRBV6-1 and TRBJ2-1, with no clear D. Germline V CDR1 and CDR2: MNHNS, SASEGT. V lost 6 bases to trimming and J lost 1 base, with 10 bases between them. This CDR3 spans 14 amino acids. Here the CDR3 reads CASRAARSYNEQFF. CDR3 DNA sequence: TGTGCCAGCAGAGCCGCGAGGTCCTACAATGAGCAGTTCTTC.

The V and J genes are TRBV4-1 and TRBJ2-5; the D is unclear. In germline, CDR1 is MGHRA, CDR2 YSYEKL. CDR3 length: 13 amino acids. Between the trimmed V and J ends, which lost 2 bases and 3 bases, there was a span of 7 bases. The CDR3 protein is CASSQISKETQYF. DNA for the CDR3: TGCGCCAGCAGCCAAATTTCAAAAGAGACCCAGTACTTC.

The chain couples TRBV7-2 to TRBJ1-1; tentative D call: TRBD1 (5 bases). Trimming removed 4 bases from V and 4 bases from J, with 13 bases in between. From germline, CDR1 is SGHTA and CDR2 FQGNSA. The length of the CDR3 is 14 residues. CDR3: CASSYGGEGTEAFF. The CDR3 nucleotides are TGTGCCAGCAGCTACGGGGGGGAGGGCACTGAAGCTTTCTTT.

The chain joins TRBV4-1 to TRBJ2-7, with D possibly being TRBD2 (6 bases). Germline CDR1 reads MGHRA; CDR2 reads YSYEKL. V lost 4 bases and J 0 bases, leaving 10 bases between the germline ends. CDR3 length: 14 amino acids. CDR3 sequence (DNA): TGCGCCAGCAGCCGAACTAGCCACTCCTACGAGCAGTACTTC. Translation: CASSRTSHSYEQYF.

The rearrangement links TRBV9 to TRBJ2-1, with 12 bases identical to TRBD1. J gave up 9 bases and V 3 bases, and 13 bases lay outside the gene matches. This CDR3 spans 17 amino acids. CDR1 and CDR2 from the germline V gene are SGDLS and YYNGEE. The CDR3 sequence is CASSGGQGAVSGTEQFF. The CDR3 nucleotides are TGTGCCAGCAGCGGGGGACAGGGGGCTGTTAGCGGGACTGAGCAGTTCTTC.

The rearrangement uses TRBV2 and TRBJ2-2; the match to TRBD2 covers 9 bases. The V gene's germline CDR1 is SNHLY and CDR2 FYNNEI. The trim removed 4 bases at V and 1 base at J, leaving 1 base unmatched. The CDR3 is 15 amino acids. CDR3 region: CASSVLAGNTGELFF. CDR3 coding DNA: TGTGCCAGCAGTGTACTAGCGGGGAACACCGGGGAGCTGTTTTTT.

Judged by frequency, this clone is medium-sized. The chain is built from TRBV27 and TRBJ2-7, with 10 nucleotides matching TRBD1. From germline, CDR1 is MNHEY and CDR2 SMNVEV (reference sequence). This CDR3 has 14 amino acids. After removal of 6 bases from V and 7 bases from J, the junction contained 9 bases not matched to a gene. This CDR3 reads CASRPGQGRGEQYF. CDR3 coding DNA: TGTGCCAGCAGACCGGGACAGGGGAGGGGGGAGCAGTACTTC.

The chain links TRBV27 to TRBJ1-2; weak D call: TRBD1 (5 bases). V lost 5 bases, J lost 8 bases, and 12 bases lay in between. Germline V gives CDR1 MNHEY, CDR2 SMNVEV (reference sequence). CDR3 length: 12 amino acids. The CDR3 region is CASSTQGGGYTF. The CDR3 DNA sequence: TGTGCCAGCAGTACTCAGGGAGGGGGCTACACCTTC.

V and J are TRBV2 and TRBJ2-5; 8 bases map to TRBD2. The V segment lost 8 bases and the J segment 1 base; nucleotides outside the gene matches: 6. CDR1 and CDR2 (germline): SNHLY, FYNNEI. The CDR3 has 14 residues. The CDR3 nucleotides read TGTGCCAGCGGACGGACTAGCAGCCAAGAGACCCAGTACTTC. It yields the protein CASGRTSSQETQYF.

The rearrangement links TRBV5-4 to TRBJ1-2; the D gene is possibly TRBD1 (6 bases). This CDR3 spans 13 amino acids. CDR1 and CDR2 (germline): SGHNT, YYREEE (reference sequence). The ends were cut back, 4 bases at V and 5 bases at J, with 12 bases in the middle. The CDR3 region is CASSPGTIYGYTF. CDR3 nucleotide sequence: TGTGCCAGCAGCCCTGGGACAATTTATGGCTACACCTTC. The entire variable domain, with the rest obtained from reference TRBV5-4 and TRBJ1-2, is as follows: ETGVTQSPTHLIKTRGQQVTLRCSSQSGHNTVSWYQQALGQGPQFIFQYYREEENGRGNFPPRFSGLQFPNYSSELNVNALELDDSALYLCASSPGTIYGYTFGSGTRLTVV.

The chain recombines TRBV2 with TRBJ2-5; D gene ambiguous. Germline V lookup: CDR1 SNHLY, CDR2 FYNNEI. The CDR3 loop spans 13 amino acids. V was trimmed by 6 bases and J by 5 bases, leaving 13 bases between them. CDR3 in DNA: TGTGCCAGCAGAGTTTCTCAAGCGGAGACCCAGTACTTC. Its protein is CASRVSQAETQYF.

The rearrangement links TRBV5-1 to TRBJ1-1; TRBD1 aligns across 7 bases. The CDR3 sequence is 17 residues long. The germline V gene has CDR1 SGHRS and CDR2 YFSETQ. The V and J ends lost 4 bases and 1 base, in that order; junction bases with no gene match: 13. In nucleotides, the CDR3 is TGCGCCAGCAGCGAAACAGGGGTCCTCCGGGGGAACACTGAAGCTTTCTTT. It yields the protein CASSETGVLRGNTEAFF.